The clone carrying this T cell receptor beta chain has more than one count but fewer than ten. Its specificity is unknown. This record comes from a study of T-cell memory formation after mild COVID-19. TCRdb used MiXCR to reprocess the 5' RACE reads, holding one entry per CDR3 protein. The repertoire includes around 340,000 distinct CDR3 sequences, about 15% of them detected once, and approximately 20% sits in the top ten. Germline lookup yields CDR1 DFQATT and CDR2 SNEGSKA (reference sequence). The length of the CDR3 is 13 residues. V shed 5 bases and J 2 bases; nucleotides not matched to a gene: 4. Notes on the study in general: The pre-infection memory compartment contained some responding clones, suggesting cross-reactive memory joined. Day 15 to 85 contractors were CD4/CD8 balanced; later expanders leaned CD4+.

Sequencing used PBMCs or a T cell subset sorted from them (not recorded which). This sequence was found in a man aged 18-30 years who had mild COVID-19 (a few samples of this study predate the infection). Cell type and time point are not known. This chain links TRBV20-1 with TRBJ2-7, with 9 bases fitting TRBD2. The CDR3 loop reads CSAVSSGTYEQYF. DNA of the CDR3: TGCAGTGCTGTTTCTAGCGGGACCTACGAGCAGTACTTC.